Detailed here is one T cell receptor beta chain. Its antigen is still unknown. Nothing much larger sits one base from this clone, and base qualities are not available. These data belong to a study of cytomegalovirus exposure and HLA in healthy donors listed by TCRdb under 2017. Concerning the study at large: According to an earlier analysis of a few hundred of the donors, about 180 million T cells yielded roughly 110 million unique TCR beta sequences and 250 to 350 Gb of sequence data. An early release covering 550 to 700 HLA-typed donors comprised approximately 290 gigabases of sequencing data and 85 million to 100 million unique TCR sequences. Of the roughly 420 genotyped donors, 70% to 90% were placed in the genetic ancestry cluster associated with self-reported Caucasian donors. The study aimed to test whether cataloging public T cell receptors could reveal signatures of past pathogen exposure. The study profiled the T cell repertoires of some 610 subjects by immunosequencing and related them to cytomegalovirus serostatus. A separate validation cohort of 100 to 150 different subjects was used in addition to the roughly 700-subject first cohort. High-throughput TCR immunosequencing, statistical association of individual TCRs with disease status, and machine learning were combined to predict cytomegalovirus infection status. A later analysis re-examined previously published TCR beta repertoires from more than 600 donors and added high-resolution HLA genotyping to investigate patterns of TCR occurrence. The later analysis used no new phenotypic data to find candidate immune exposures, relying instead on TCR beta sequences and their occurrence across donors. An earlier analysis of 587 of the donors used high-throughput TCR beta sequencing to judge whether each TCR beta V gene segment behaved as functional or pseudogenic. Donor age, sex, ethnicity and CMV serostatus were compiled together with the repertoire data. A later genetic analysis used genome-wide SNP genotypes for about 60% of the roughly 700 donors, treating that subset as a discovery cohort. All discovery cohort repertoires had been generated using a single sequencing platform. Class I and class II HLA loci were covered by the typing at four-digit resolution. Typing coverage varied by locus: roughly 629-640 donors for A, B, C, DRB1 and DQB1; approximately 500 for DQA1; around 570 for DPA1; approximately 490 for DPB1. About five DR-DQ haplotypes were handled as single units for association and clustering, since linkage in the cohort was strong. Among 398 genotyped donors of the cohort, an average of approximately 240,000 unique TCR beta nucleotide sequences was sequenced per donor, of which roughly 18% were non-productive.

Per the germline V gene, SQVTM is the CDR1 and ANQGSEA is the CDR2. Trimming removed 2 bases from V and 0 bases from J, leaving 12 bases between the germline ends. The CDR3 starts with the cysteine, ends with the phenylalanine, and has 15 residues. Only the CDR3 portion is preserved as DNA: 45 bases, with reading frame beginning at the first base. The library was produced with the immunoSEQ multiplex PCR assay. For the multiplex PCR, a mixture combining 60 forward primers for TCR Vbeta segments and 13 reverse primers for TCR Jbeta segments was used. The CDR3 region of rearranged TCR beta genes was amplified from genomic DNA with a multiplex PCR assay. The amplified TCR beta libraries were sequenced on the Illumina HiSeq System as 87-base-pair reads. Per the authors' processing: Across the roughly 670 repertoires, a later analysis counted tens of millions of unique TCR beta chains, 8.5 million to 12 million of which were shared by at least two donors. To remove PCR and sequencing errors, raw reads were error-corrected and collapsed into unique sequences using a nearest-neighbor algorithm that merged closely related sequences. Alignment of CDR3 sequences to IMGT reference sequences was used to assign V, D and J gene segments. For a sequence to be retained, at least a six-nucleotide match to both a V gene segment and a J gene segment was required. A rearrangement counted as productive if the CDR3 had no stop codons and remained in frame with V and J, and every other rearrangement counted as non-productive. CDR3 was defined according to IMGT convention as the region running from the second conserved V-encoded cysteine to the conserved J-encoded phenylalanine. The earlier analysis of around 640 of the donors excluded sequences that lacked an unambiguous match to a single V gene segment. An earlier analysis of approximately 590 of the donors called V segments functional above 56.7% productive rearrangements and segregating when the between-donor standard deviation exceeded 5%. A statistical classification framework was developed to diagnose cytomegalovirus status using the catalog of TCR beta chain sequences. In a later analysis, V and J genes were assigned by comparing TCR nucleotide sequences against IMGT/GENE-DB human TR gene sequences. A later analysis assigned CDR3 sequences and most-parsimonious VDJ recombination scenarios with the TCRdist pipeline. A later analysis defined each TCR beta chain by its CDR3 amino acid sequence plus V-gene family, and excluded reads lacking a unique V-gene family. To address suspected cross-contamination and a sequencing artifact, a later analysis removed under 600 highly shared, low-generation-probability nucleotide sequences. In a later analysis, a clonal expansion index was calculated for each public chain from normalized within-repertoire ranks of inferred template counts. A later analysis computed generation probabilities with a VDJ recombination model fitted to out-of-frame rearrangements, and checked the results against IGoR. In a later analysis, TCR-TCR, TCR-HLA and TCR-CMV co-occurrence was scored with hypergeometric tests, and a repertoire-size bias correction was applied to TCR pairs. In a later analysis, false discovery rates were estimated by permuting HLA or CMV assignments 20 times. A later analysis grouped co-occurring TCRs with DBSCAN, adding TCRdist sequence similarity when clustering within HLA-allele-positive subsets. Repertoires with fewer than 30,000 or more than 120,000 public chains, plus five repertoires with anomalous nucleotide sharing, were excluded from co-occurrence clustering. Imported from immuneACCESS, the table was reduced by TCRdb to in-frame sequences with V and J called. These copies leave out some clones; in studies compared against another copy, an unresolved V gene accounts for under half, and the cause of the remainder is not known. The V and J calls and the clone size are those of that table, but D and trimming were determined from the DNA. The table for this sample lists nearly 100,000 clones; 76% of them were counted only once. Around 20% of the sample rests with the top ten.

The cohort was made up of roughly 670 healthy bone marrow donors. At the time of sampling, every cohort member was nominally healthy, though immune exposures that went unrecorded were likely present. The donor tested CMV seropositive, placing the donor among the approximately 290 seropositive members of the cohort. Each donor provided a peripheral blood sample, and peripheral blood mononuclear cells were used for TCR beta sequencing. Genomic DNA was extracted from the blood cell samples with the Qiagen DNeasy Blood Extraction Kit. General conclusions and limits of the study: A further reported finding was that TCR beta sequences accurately predicted the HLA-A and HLA-B alleles for most subjects in the first cohort. In vitro tests confirmed that a few of the cytomegalovirus-associated TCR beta chains recognize cytomegalovirus antigens. Several of the top co-occurrence clusters appeared to be linked to parvovirus B19, influenza, CMV and Epstein-Barr virus, according to a later analysis. A later analysis found that HLA-associated TCR beta chains were more clonally expanded and had lower generation probabilities than equally common non-associated chains. Linkage disequilibrium might explain the correlated functional status among segregating V segments, but an unknown experimental factor could not be excluded. A total of 150 to 200 TCR beta chains were listed by the study as associated with cytomegalovirus. The authors suggested that the approach could potentially be extended to other disease states and immunological phenotypes. Roughly uniform sequencing depth across donors was assumed in presence/absence analyses, although this assumption may not hold. When HLA alleles, especially DR and DQ, strongly co-occurred, attributing TCR associations to individual alleles was difficult. Most TCR sequences were seen in very few donors, while some public TCRs were found in many individuals. Because some donors lacked HLA typing at each locus, the association tests relied only on the typed subset. According to a later genetic analysis, donors in an Asian-associated ancestry cluster had fewer N-insertions in productive TCRs than the roughly 700-donor mean. For the cohort, immune exposure information was limited to CMV serostatus. A cluster of highly shared sequence variants was judged likely to be a technical artifact of the sequencing pipeline. In both the original and validation cohorts, the classifier was reported to diagnose cytomegalovirus status with high specificity and sensitivity. At a false discovery rate of 0.05, a later analysis linked roughly 17,000 TCR beta sequences to specific HLA alleles. The cohort was sequenced for TCR beta chains only, and without alpha or paired-chain data the features that could be detected were limited. Seventeen rarely observed V segments, including chromosome 9 orphons, were excluded from the earlier analysis of approximately 600 of the donors because counts were too low. A later analysis found that most CMV-associated TCR beta chains appeared HLA-restricted, with HLA associations seemingly driven largely by CMV exposure. In a later analysis, the rate of TCR association differed among HLA loci, with DRB1 alleles having the most associated TCRs and HLA-C alleles having the fewest. Some IMGT-functional V segments, including TRBV6-2 and TRBV6-3, could not be distinguished by the 87-base-pair reads and were therefore excluded. A later genetic analysis associated a missense DCLRE1C variant with V-gene and J-gene trimming of TCR beta chains, and an independent cohort replicated the association. An earlier analysis of approximately 530 of the donors showed that most TCR beta V segments appeared in productive rearrangements either about 87% or about 30% of the time, which broadly matched IMGT annotations.

Here the chain combines TRBV29-1 and TRBJ2-3, with TRBD2 as a weak D call on 6 bases. Sequenced sample: PBMCs. The sequence came from a woman aged 60-70 years in good health and CMV-seropositive. In nucleotides, the sequence is TGCAGCGTTGAAAACAGCGGGTCTAGCACAGATACGCAGTATTTT. Its protein reads: CSVENSGSSTDTQYF.